The entry that follows covers one TCR beta chain sequence. The antigen is not known. This specimen comes from a study of cytomegalovirus exposure and HLA in healthy donors. Whole-study results and caveats: The study put 150 or so TCR beta chains on its list as cytomegalovirus-associated. It was reported that TCR beta sequences correctly inferred the HLA-A and HLA-B alleles for most subjects. There was a cluster of highly shared sequence variants that was likely a sequencing artifact. In a later analysis, TCR beta V- and J-gene trimming was associated with a missense DCLRE1C variant.

This PCR relied on a set of 60 Vbeta primers and 13 Jbeta primers. Assay: immunoSEQ multiplex PCR; the TCRdb copy retains only in-frame clones and omits some. The sample holds 100,000 to 150,000 clones, around 80% seen once. Material for sequencing was PBMCs. This receptor was obtained from a woman in her thirties in good health and CMV-seronegative.

In DNA, the CDR3 is TGTGCCAGCGGCGGGCGCAGCTCTGGGGCCAACGTCCTGACTTTC. Its translation is CASGGRSSGANVLTF. The J gene is TRBJ2-6, the V gene TRBV27, with a weak D call TRBD2 (5 bases). CDR1 is MNHEY, CDR2 SMNVEV, per germline (reference sequence). V shed 8 bases and J shed 0 bases, with 11 bases lying between them. CDR3 length equals 15 residues.